The sequence of this T cell receptor beta chain was determined in a study of response to subunit inactivated influenza vaccine. MiXCR was run by TCRdb on the RT-PCR reads, yielding one entry per CDR3 protein. The data contain under 800,000 distinct CDR3 sequences, approximately 14% of them singletons. The sequencing used PBMCs from blood, collected 14 to 15 days before vaccination. The clonotype comes from a man aged 50-59 years who received an inactivated influenza vaccine.

DNA of the CDR3: TGTGCCAGCAGTTACCCGCGACAGGGCAACACCGGGGAGCTGTTTTTT. Translating gives CASSYPRQGNTGELFF. The chain employs TRBV6-5 and TRBJ2-2; TRBD1 matches at 7 bases. The V gene end was trimmed by 2 bases and the J gene end by 2 bases; junction bases not matched to a gene: 5. CDR3 length: 16 residues. Per germline, CDR1 MNHEY and CDR2 SVGAGI.